This TCR beta chain was captured in a study of shared clonotypes between healthy human individuals. This CDR3 spans 15 amino acids. Germline CDR1 reads SNHLY; CDR2 reads FYNNEI. V was clipped by 6 bases and J by 5 bases, with 17 bases between them. The authors ran unsorted PBMC replicate PCRs on around 270 ng DNA, approximately 31,000 T cell genomes. Sequencing was performed with immunoSEQ multiplex PCR; in TCRdb, only in-frame clones are kept and a portion is missing. The sample has some 530,000 clones; around 73% are singletons. All participating donors were Caucasian adults from Nashville, Tennessee. Around 82 million PBMCs supplied genomic DNA for unsorted samples.

The sequence was collected from a woman aged 40 to 55 in good health. Some clones in this sample may be carry-over from other donors' samples. What was sequenced was PBMCs. The chain links TRBV2 to TRBJ1-5, with D hard to call. The chain's CDR3 is CASRPTASGDQPQHF. The DNA for the CDR3 is TGTGCCAGCAGACCTACTGCCTCGGGCGATCAGCCCCAGCATTTT.